This TCR beta chain derives from a study of beta chain features in type 1 diabetes. Study-wide results and limits: Still unanswered here is whether HLA type influences TCRB rearrangement. Over-representation of high TCR-expressing cells was a possible consequence of cDNA sequencing. Within each of all four CD4+ subsets, Type 1 diabetes patients had TCRB CDR3s that were moderately but significantly shorter. When VDJ junctions were examined, type 1 diabetes patients showed fewer insertions and more deletions.

CDR1 and CDR2 (germline): SEHNR, FQNEAQ (reference sequence). The J segment lost 6 bases and the V segment lost 5 bases, leaving 6 bases of the junction unmatched. The CDR3 covers 13 residues. Expressed TCRB transcripts were sequenced after all isolated RNA was converted to cDNA. The method was immunoSEQ multiplex PCR; TCRdb's version includes in-frame clones alone and lacks a portion of them. The profile shows 40,000 to 60,000 clones, about 60% of them singletons. Using CD45RO/CCR7/CD25/CD127/CD95/CD27, CD4+ naive, central memory, regulatory and stem cell-like memory cells were sorted. Comments on this clone: What it binds is unknown.

Sequenced material: stem cell memory CD4+ T cells from blood. This receptor was taken from a woman in her twenties or thirties with type 1 diabetes. The chain couples TRBV7-9 to TRBJ1-2, with 7 bases fitting TRBD1. CDR3: CASSLAGQDGYTF. The DNA for the CDR3 is TGTGCCAGCAGCCTGGCTGGACAGGATGGCTACACCTTC.